This T cell receptor beta chain was captured in a study of blood T cell repertoires in COVID-19 (dated by TCRdb to the early 2020s). In the study overall: The collaborator samples originated in the United States, Italy and Spain and spanned the acute and convalescent phases of COVID-19. The prospective study material was composed of cDNA or gDNA derived from T cells, B-cell-depleted T cells, or PBMCs. The dataset comprised deeply sampled blood TCRbeta repertoires from subjects exposed to, actively infected with, or recovered from COVID-19. The repertoires were released in a freely available public database intended as a resource for research on the immune response to SARS-CoV-2. Samples came from the ongoing ImmuneRACE study (first 160 participants) plus 1,254 subjects from 6 global collaborators. A de-identified subject ID, COVID-19 status, age in years and sex were almost always included in the sample metadata. Where available, HLA class I and class II types were taken from metadata supplied by the sample provider and were not determined by assay-based typing.

What the study reported, not specific to this receptor: Clinical and demographic metadata were provided uncurated, with the amount varying by source and participant.

Each collaborating institution followed its own protocols to collect whole blood in K2EDTA tubes. Collaborator samples were shipped for TCRbeta analysis as frozen whole blood, isolated PBMCs, or DNA extracted from either sample type. As for this clone: Its cognate antigen has yet to be identified. It has no much larger one-base neighbor in the sample; base qualities were not kept.

TCRbeta CDR3 regions were amplified from genomic DNA by means of the immunoSEQ Assay, a bias-controlled multiplex PCR. Processing in the source paper ran as follows. Nucleated cell counts per sample were estimated from amplification of reference gene primers within the assay. To quantify the absolute abundance of each unique TCRbeta CDR3 rearrangement, sequence reads were collapsed and filtered. For each sample, productive Simpson clonality was calculated as the square root of Simpson's diversity index over productive rearrangements. Here the immuneACCESS table is served through TCRdb, limited to in-frame sequences with V and J called. Missing clones are a known gap in these copies; in checked studies unresolved V genes cover under half, and the rest lacks a known reason. V and J calls and clone size are copied from that table; D and trimming were computed from the DNA. Present in this sample are 100,000 to 120,000 clones, about 80% of which were seen just once. The leading ten clones occupy about 3.7% of the sample.

This TCR derives from a woman of 80 years or more with acute or convalescent COVID-19. Material for sequencing was peripheral blood.

The DNA is as follows: TGTGCCAGCAGCTTAAACAGGGGGAATGGCTACACCTTC. It specifies CASSLNRGNGYTF. The sequence links TRBV7-2 to TRBJ1-2, with TRBD1 identical over 8 junction bases. The germline V gene yields SGHTA for CDR1 and FQGNSA for CDR2. The CDR3 sequence holds 13 residues, the cysteine and phenylalanine included. The read is trimmed to its CDR3 DNA, 39 bases read in frame from base 1. Ends trimmed: V by 2 bases, J by 6 bases; bases unmatched to a gene: 2.